This entry is about one T cell receptor beta chain. The sample comes from a study of T cells expressing NK-cell markers. TCRdb reworked the 5' RACE reads into one entry per CDR3 protein, no DNA. Listed are around 380,000 distinct CDR3 sequences; roughly 10% falls within the top ten. Germline assignment: CDR1 ENHRY and CDR2 SYGVKD. The length of the CDR3 is 16 residues. The sequenced sample was blood T cells: a sorted CD56 or NKG2C T cell subset, CD4+ or CD8+ T cells, or bulk PBMC T cells (not recorded which). The TCR comes from a woman aged 45-60 years in good health. The chain combines TRBV10-3 with TRBJ2-4; checking the TCRdb D call of TRBD2 is not possible without DNA. CDR3 protein: CAIGLGTSGPENIQYF.